This T cell receptor (beta chain) was recorded in a study of T cells in Graves' hyperthyroidism and ophthalmopathy. Study-level background: Once the initial diagnosis was made, peripheral blood was obtained before any treatment.

This clonotype was counted many times. What it recognizes is unknown. Amplification yielded TCR beta CDR3 regions, with RNA transcripts as the source. Initially, a first-round RT-PCR of the TCR CDR3 employed the HTBI primer set. TCRdb re-called the multiplex PCR reads with MiXCR, one entry per CDR3 protein. Of about 480,000 distinct CDR3 sequences listed, approximately 15% are singletons. General study results and limits: Most expanded thyroid clonotypes above 0.001 also appeared in blood.

Absence of ophthalmopathy progression within 18 months defined stable Graves' hyperthyroidism. J was trimmed by 0 bases and V by 5 bases; bases with no gene match: 3. This CDR3 is 14 amino acids long. Germline V gene data show CDR1 as SNHLY and CDR2 as FYNNEI. The TCR sequence derives from a woman aged 18 to 35 with Graves' hyperthyroidism. Sequenced: blood. The chain combines TRBV2 with TRBJ2-7; 8 bases fit TRBD1. The CDR3 is CASSRQGSSYEQYF. The CDR3 coding sequence is TGTGCCAGCAGTCGACAGGGGAGCTCCTACGAGCAGTACTTC.